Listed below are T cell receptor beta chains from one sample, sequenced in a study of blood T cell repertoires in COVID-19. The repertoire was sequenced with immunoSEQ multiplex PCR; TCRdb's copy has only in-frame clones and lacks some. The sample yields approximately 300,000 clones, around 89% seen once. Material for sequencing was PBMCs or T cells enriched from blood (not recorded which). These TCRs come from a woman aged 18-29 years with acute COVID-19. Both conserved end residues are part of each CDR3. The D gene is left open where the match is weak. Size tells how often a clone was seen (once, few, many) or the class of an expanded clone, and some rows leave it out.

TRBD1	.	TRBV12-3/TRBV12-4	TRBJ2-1	CASIVGQGGEQFF	TGTGCCAGCATCGTGGGACAGGGGGGTGAGCAGTTCTTC
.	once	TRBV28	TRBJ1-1	CASSLVGAPQNTEAFF	TGTGCCAGCAGTTTAGTGGGGGCACCACAGAACACTGAAGCTTTCTTT
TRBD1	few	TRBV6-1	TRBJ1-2	CASSETGEGYGYTF	TGTGCCAGCAGTGAGACAGGGGAGGGGTATGGCTACACCTTC
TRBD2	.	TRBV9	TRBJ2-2	CASSVRLAGVTGELFF	TGTGCCAGCAGCGTTAGGCTAGCGGGAGTCACCGGGGAGCTGTTTTTT
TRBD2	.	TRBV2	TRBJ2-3	CASSEVPSSGSTDTQYF	TGTGCCAGCAGTGAAGTGCCCTCTAGCGGTAGCACAGATACGCAGTATTTT
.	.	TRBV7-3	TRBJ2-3	CASSLTRSDTQYF	TGTGCCAGCAGCTTAACTCGGTCAGATACGCAGTATTTT
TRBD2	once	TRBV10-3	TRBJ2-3	CASGPLAGFTDTQYF	TGTGCCAGCGGGCCCTTAGCGGGGTTCACAGATACGCAGTATTTT
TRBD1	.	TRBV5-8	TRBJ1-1	CASSVRQGRANTEAFF	TGTGCCAGCAGCGTGCGACAGGGGCGGGCGAACACTGAAGCTTTCTTT
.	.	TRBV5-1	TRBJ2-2	CASSLEPTGSNTGELFF	TGCGCCAGCAGCTTGGAGCCCACAGGGTCGAACACCGGGGAGCTGTTTTTT
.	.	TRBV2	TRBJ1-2	CASSESTASYTF	TGTGCCAGCAGTGAATCTACCGCGAGCTACACCTTC
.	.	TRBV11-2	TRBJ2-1	CASSLVAGGSYNEQFF	TGTGCCAGCAGCTTAGTGGCAGGTGGCTCCTACAATGAGCAGTTCTTC
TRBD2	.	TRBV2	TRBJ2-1	CASITSGSSYNEQFF	TGTGCCAGCATCACTAGCGGGAGCTCCTACAATGAGCAGTTCTTC
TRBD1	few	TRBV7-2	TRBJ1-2	CASSSPGTGVGYTF	TGTGCCAGCAGCTCCCCCGGGACAGGGGTAGGCTACACCTTC
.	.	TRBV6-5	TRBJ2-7	CASGEPPQEQYF	TGTGCCAGCGGGGAGCCCCCCCAGGAGCAGTACTTC
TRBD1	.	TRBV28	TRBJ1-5	CASSDGQGAQPQHF	TGTGCCAGCAGCGACGGACAGGGTGCACAGCCCCAGCATTTT
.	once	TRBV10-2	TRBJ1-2	CASSESTTYENGYTF	TGCGCCAGCAGTGAGTCGACTACCTACGAGAATGGCTACACCTTC
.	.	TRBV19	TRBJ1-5	CASSIVSDSNQPQHF	TGTGCCAGTAGTATTGTTAGTGATAGCAATCAGCCCCAGCATTTT
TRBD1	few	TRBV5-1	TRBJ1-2	CASETGRGGYGYTF	TGCGCCAGCGAGACAGGGAGAGGTGGCTATGGCTACACCTTC
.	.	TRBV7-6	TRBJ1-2	CASSPLGRAGYGYTF	TGTGCCAGCAGCCCCTTAGGGAGGGCCGGCTATGGCTACACCTTC
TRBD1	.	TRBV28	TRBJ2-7	CASIPGQGAYEQYF	TGTGCCAGCATACCGGGACAGGGAGCCTACGAGCAGTACTTC
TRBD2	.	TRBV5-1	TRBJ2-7	CASSVLAGALYEQYF	TGCGCCAGCAGCGTCTTAGCGGGTGCACTCTACGAGCAGTACTTC
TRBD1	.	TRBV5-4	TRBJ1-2	CASSLAGQGNGYTF	TGTGCCAGCAGCTTGGCCGGACAGGGAAATGGCTACACCTTC
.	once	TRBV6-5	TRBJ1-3	CATYRGNTIYF	TGTGCCACCTACAGGGGAAACACCATATATTTT
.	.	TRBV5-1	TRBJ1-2	CASSLAEGRAYGYTF	TGCGCCAGCAGCTTGGCCGAAGGGAGGGCCTATGGCTACACCTTC
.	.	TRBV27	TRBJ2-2	CASSWTEANTGELFF	TGTGCCAGCAGTTGGACAGAAGCGAACACCGGGGAGCTGTTTTTT
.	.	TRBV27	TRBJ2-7	CASSLGHSYEQYF	TGTGCCAGCAGTCTGGGACATTCCTACGAGCAGTACTTC
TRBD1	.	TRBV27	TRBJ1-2	CASMTRGQGGGYTF	TGTGCCAGCATGACCCGTGGACAGGGGGGTGGCTACACCTTC
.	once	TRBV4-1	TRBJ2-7	CASSLAVYDEQYF	TGCGCCAGCAGCCTCGCGGTTTACGACGAGCAGTACTTC
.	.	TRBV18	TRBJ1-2	CASSPNSGRAPHYGYTF	TGTGCCAGCTCACCAAACTCCGGGAGAGCTCCCCATTATGGCTACACCTTC
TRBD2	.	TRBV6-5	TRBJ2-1	CASSYDGRAWGNEQFF	TGTGCCAGCAGTTACGACGGGAGGGCCTGGGGTAATGAGCAGTTCTTC
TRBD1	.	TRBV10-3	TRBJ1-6	CAIKGQGDDNSPLHF	TGTGCCATCAAGGGGCAGGGGGACGATAATTCACCCCTCCACTTT
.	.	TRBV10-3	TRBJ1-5	CAISELGGDWPQHF	TGTGCCATCAGTGAATTGGGGGGTGATTGGCCCCAGCATTTT
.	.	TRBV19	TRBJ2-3	CASSPGRDTQYF	TGTGCCAGTAGCCCCGGTCGGGATACGCAGTATTTT
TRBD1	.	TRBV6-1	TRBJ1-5	CASSEDRTGYQPQHF	TGTGCCAGCAGTGAAGATCGGACAGGGTATCAGCCCCAGCATTTT
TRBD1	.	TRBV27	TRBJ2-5	CASSLYRGETQYF	TGTGCCAGCAGTTTGTACAGGGGGGAGACCCAGTACTTC
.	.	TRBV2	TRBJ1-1	CASGKAGEAFF	TGTGCCAGCGGGAAGGCGGGAGAAGCTTTCTTT
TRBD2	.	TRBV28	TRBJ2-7	CASISQGAGGYEQYF	TGTGCCAGCATTTCTCAAGGAGCGGGAGGCTACGAGCAGTACTTC
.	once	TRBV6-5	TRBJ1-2	CASSYSWTDTMGSTF	TGTGCCAGCAGTTACAGCTGGACGGATACTATGGGGAGCACCTTC
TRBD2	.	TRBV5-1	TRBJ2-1	CASHITSDSYNEQFF	TGCGCCAGCCATATAACTAGCGATTCCTACAATGAGCAGTTCTTC
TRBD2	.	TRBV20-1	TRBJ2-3	CSASNAGVFTDTQYF	TGCAGTGCTAGTAATGCGGGAGTTTTCACAGATACGCAGTATTTT
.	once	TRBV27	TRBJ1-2	CATYIAFYGYTF	TGTGCCACCTATATCGCGTTCTATGGCTACACCTTC
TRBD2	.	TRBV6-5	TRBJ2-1	CASSPQLAEVHEQFF	TGTGCCAGCAGTCCCCAACTAGCGGAGGTTCATGAGCAGTTCTTC
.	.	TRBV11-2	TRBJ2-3	CASSLLRDPDRAWAQYF	TGTGCCAGCAGCTTATTGCGGGACCCCGATAGGGCCTGGGCGCAGTATTTT
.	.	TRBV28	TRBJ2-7	CASSPPGEDYEQYF	TGTGCCAGCAGCCCCCCAGGGGAAGATTACGAGCAGTACTTC
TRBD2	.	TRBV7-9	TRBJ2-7	CASSSPSRDYHEQYF	TGTGCCAGCAGCTCGCCCTCCCGGGACTACCACGAGCAGTACTTC
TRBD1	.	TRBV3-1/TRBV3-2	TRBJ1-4	CASSHAGQGGEKLFF	TGTGCCAGCAGCCACGCTGGACAGGGTGGAGAAAAACTGTTTTTT
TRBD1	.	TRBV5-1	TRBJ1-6	CASSLWDRDSSPLHF	TGCGCCAGCAGCTTGTGGGACAGGGATAGTTCACCCCTCCACTTT
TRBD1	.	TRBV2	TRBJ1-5	CASLQGRNQPQHF	TGTGCCAGCCTACAGGGGAGAAATCAGCCCCAGCATTTT
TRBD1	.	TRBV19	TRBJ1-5	CASRVTGASNQPQHF	TGTGCCAGCCGGGTCACAGGGGCTAGCAATCAGCCCCAGCATTTT
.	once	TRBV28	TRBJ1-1	CATRSWEAFF	TGTGCCACCCGGTCGTGGGAAGCTTTCTTT
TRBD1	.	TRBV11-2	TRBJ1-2	CASSLSDRGERNYGYTF	TGTGCCAGCAGTTTATCCGACAGGGGGGAACGAAACTATGGCTACACCTTC
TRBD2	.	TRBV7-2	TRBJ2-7	CASSLVLAGGYEQYF	TGTGCCAGCAGCTTAGTACTAGCGGGGGGTTACGAGCAGTACTTC
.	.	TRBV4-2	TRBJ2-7	CASSQGRVTYSYEQYF	TGTGCCAGCAGCCAAGGGAGGGTCACTTACTCCTACGAGCAGTACTTC